The T cell receptor (beta chain) under discussion was sequenced for a study of T cells in Graves' hyperthyroidism and ophthalmopathy. The sample holds many counts of this clonotype. The CDR3 consists of 13 residues. Germline-derived CDR1 and CDR2 are SGHTA and FQGNSA. Trimming pared 4 bases from V and 3 bases from J, leaving 10 bases between. TCR beta CDR3 sequences were amplified from RNA transcripts. The HTBI primer set drove a first-round RT-PCR of the TCR CDR3. MiXCR, run by TCRdb on the multiplex PCR reads, gives a single entry per CDR3 protein. The data show a few hundred thousand distinct CDR3 sequences, less than 20% seen once.

This clonotype originated in a man between 18 and 29 years old with Graves' ophthalmopathy. This chain connects TRBV7-2 to TRBJ2-7; D is unclear. Specimen: blood. This chain's CDR3 is CASSSPPHYEQYF. The CDR3 DNA reads TGTGCCAGCAGCTCCCCACCCCACTACGAGCAGTACTTC.